The clone carrying this TCR beta chain has at least ten counts. This CDR3 has 14 residues. Germline CDR1 reads LNHDA; CDR2 reads SQIVND (reference sequence). Between the trimmed V and J ends, which lost 7 bases and 8 bases, there was a span of 20 bases. These data belong to a study of low-dose radiotherapy and immunotherapy resistance in tumors. Regarding time point: before trial treatment. First-strand cDNA relied on TRAV- and TRBV-specific primers spanning alpha and beta chains. Over roughly 18 PCR cycles, TCRs were amplified from a constant-region primer and V-primer adapter. MiXCR, run by TCRdb on the reads, gives a single entry per CDR3 protein. This table has 70,000 to 90,000 distinct CDR3 sequences, around 17% appearing once.

The material was PBMCs, obtained before treatment. The TCR sequence derives from a male donor with prostate cancer. The chain couples TRBV19 to TRBJ1-2; D uncertain. DNA for the CDR3: TGTGCCAGTACCGAAGCCGGTCGAAGCTGGGGCTACACCTTC. It translates to CASTEAGRSWGYTF.